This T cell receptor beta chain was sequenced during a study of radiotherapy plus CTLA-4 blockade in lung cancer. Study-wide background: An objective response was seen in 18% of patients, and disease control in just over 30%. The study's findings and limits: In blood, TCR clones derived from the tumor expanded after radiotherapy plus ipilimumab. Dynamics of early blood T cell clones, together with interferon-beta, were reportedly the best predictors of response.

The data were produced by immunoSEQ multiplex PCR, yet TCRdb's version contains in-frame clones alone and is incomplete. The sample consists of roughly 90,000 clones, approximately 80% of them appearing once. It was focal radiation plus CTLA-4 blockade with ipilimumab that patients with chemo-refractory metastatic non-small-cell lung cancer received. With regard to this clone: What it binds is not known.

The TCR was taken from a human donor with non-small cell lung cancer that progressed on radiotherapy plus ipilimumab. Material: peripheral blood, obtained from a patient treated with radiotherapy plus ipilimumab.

CDR3 nucleotide sequence: TGTGCCAGCAGCCAAGCGGGAGCCAAAAACATTCAGTACTTC. Protein product: CASSQAGAKNIQYF. This chain connects TRBV16 to TRBJ2-4; D perhaps matches TRBD2 (5 bases). V lost 2 bases and J 0 bases, leaving 5 bases between the germline ends. CDR1 and CDR2 (germline): KGHSY, FQNENV. CDR3 size: 14 residues.